This TCR beta chain was found in a study of blood T cell repertoires in COVID-19. As for the study in general: Researchers got acute and convalescent COVID-19 samples from the United States, Italy and Spain.

Germline CDR1 is SGHAT and CDR2 is FQNNGV. CDR3 length: 15 amino acids. The J segment lost 4 bases and the V segment lost 1 base, leaving 4 bases of the junction unmatched. Original processing methods: Estimates of nucleated cell counts were drawn from the amplification of reference gene primers. Some clones are missing from TCRdb's copy, which holds only in-frame ones; the method was immunoSEQ multiplex PCR. V and J calls and clone size are copied from that table; D and trimming were computed from the DNA. This sample has tens of thousands of clones, with just over 85% found just once. This receptor was obtained from a woman of 80 years or more in a cohort sampled during active or convalescent COVID-19. V usage is TRBV11-2 and J usage is TRBJ1-5, with TRBD1 identical over 7 bases. What was sequenced was peripheral blood. The CDR3 loop reads CASSLVGGQNQPQHF. The DNA of the CDR3 is TGTGCCAGCAGCTTAGTTGGGGGACAGAATCAGCCCCAGCATTTT.